This T cell receptor (beta chain) was documented in a study of kidney transplant recipient with SARS-CoV-2 infection. The germline gives CDR1 MNHEY, CDR2 SVGEGT. CDR3 length equals 14 residues. Between the trimmed V and J ends, which lost 3 bases and 0 bases, there was a span of 6 bases. TCRdb reanalysed the reads using MiXCR and keeps one entry per CDR3 protein. This sample has approximately 250,000 distinct CDR3 sequences, with about 30% found just once. This clonotype was detected ten times or more. The clonotype originates from a male patient aged 30 to 39 who had COVID-19 and was a kidney transplant recipient. Some T cells may be transferred from the graft donor. The sample here was a blood sample, taken at baseline and between days 110 and 120 from a kidney transplant recipient. V is TRBV6-2 or TRBV6-3 and J is TRBJ2-1; D unresolved. The CDR3 protein is CASSYRSSYNEQFF. Here the CDR3 DNA reads TGTGCCAGCAGTTATAGGAGCTCCTACAATGAGCAGTTCTTC.